Listed below are T cell receptor beta chains from one sample, sequenced in a study of graft-versus-host responses after intestinal transplantation. The antigens for these receptors are not known. Here immunoSEQ multiplex PCR was the method, and the copy in TCRdb shows in-frame clones only, minus some. There are 85,000 to 95,000 clones in the sample; 85% to 95% occur only once, and 1.5% to 2% lies in the top ten. The sequenced sample was unstimulated CD8+ T cells sorted from spleen or lymph node cells, obtained before intestinal transplant. These TCRs come from a human donor who received an intestinal transplant. CDR3s include the opening cysteine and the closing phenylalanine or tryptophan. The order of the fields is D gene, J gene, V gene, clone size, CDR3 DNA, CDR3 protein. A D gene is named only where the DNA matches it firmly. A row's size may be missing; if present it is once, few, many or a size class.

.	TRBJ1-1	TRBV27	.	TGTGCCAGCAGTTTAAAAGTCGGGATCGCTGAAGCTTTCTTT	CASSLKVGIAEAFF
.	TRBJ2-3	TRBV7-8	.	TGTGCCAGCGGTACAGAGCGCACAGATACGCAGTATTTT	CASGTERTDTQYF
.	TRBJ1-5	TRBV5-5	.	TGTGCCAGCAGCTTGGACATATCCTCACAGCCCCAGCATTTT	CASSLDISSQPQHF
.	TRBJ2-7	TRBV7-6	.	TGTGCCAGCAGCCCCGAGACAGGATACGAGCAGTACTTC	CASSPETGYEQYF
.	TRBJ2-2	TRBV29-1	few	TGCAGCGTTGAGTACAGGAACACCGGGGAGCTGTTTTTT	CSVEYRNTGELFF
TRBD1	TRBJ2-7	TRBV2	.	TGTGCCAGCAGTCGAACAGGGGGACATGGCGAGCAGTACTTC	CASSRTGGHGEQYF
.	TRBJ1-1	TRBV30	.	TGTGCCAGATCGGAGTGGCAGGGGTTGGACACTGAAGCTTTCTTT	CARSEWQGLDTEAFF
TRBD2	TRBJ2-1	TRBV7-9	few	TGTGCCAGCAGTTTTCGGACTAGCGGGGGTCTAAGCTCCTACAATGAGCAGTTCTTC	CASSFRTSGGLSSYNEQFF
.	TRBJ1-1	TRBV29-1	.	TGCAGCGTTGAAGGTACAGGGAGCGGGGGCGCTGAAGCTTTCTTT	CSVEGTGSGGAEAFF
.	TRBJ2-4	TRBV27	.	TGTGCCAGCAGTTTGGGCAGGGGTGGCATTCAGTACTTC	CASSLGRGGIQYF
TRBD1	TRBJ1-3	TRBV7-8	once	TGTGCCAGCAGCCCCCGGACAGGGTCCGGAAACACCATATATTTT	CASSPRTGSGNTIYF
.	TRBJ2-7	TRBV18	.	TGTGCCAGCTCACCTCCTACAGCCCCCTACGAGCAGTACTTC	CASSPPTAPYEQYF
TRBD1	TRBJ2-3	TRBV7-2	.	TGTGCCAGCAGCTTAGCCCCAGGGGGCGCGACAGATACGCAGTATTTT	CASSLAPGGATDTQYF
.	TRBJ1-2	TRBV19	.	TGTGCCAGTAGTATTTCGGAGACGGCCTATGGCTACACCTTC	CASSISETAYGYTF
.	TRBJ1-1	TRBV21-1	.	TGTGCCAGCATCCTCCCTTCCACCACAGGGGGAACTGAAGCTTTCTTT	CASILPSTTGGTEAFF
TRBD2	TRBJ2-1	TRBV29-1	.	TGCAGCGTTGCAGAACCGACTAGCGGGGGCCCTATCAATGAGCAGTTCTTC	CSVAEPTSGGPINEQFF
TRBD1	TRBJ2-7	TRBV27	.	TGTGCCAGCAGAGACAGGGGTTCCCCCGGCGAGCAGTACTTC	CASRDRGSPGEQYF
.	TRBJ2-3	TRBV5-6	.	TGTGCCAGCAGCTGGGGGCCCACAGATACGCAGTATTTT	CASSWGPTDTQYF
.	TRBJ1-6	TRBV9	.	TGTGCCAGCAGCTCGTCCGGTCGAGCAGCGCACCTCCACTTT	CASSSSGRAAHLHF
.	TRBJ2-3	TRBV19	.	TGTGCCAGTAGTATAGATCTTATGGAGGCGGGCACAGATACGCAGTATTTT	CASSIDLMEAGTDTQYF
TRBD1	TRBJ1-1	TRBV30	.	TGTGCCTGGAGGCCCCAGGGGGCCGAAGCTTTCTTT	CAWRPQGAEAFF
TRBD2	TRBJ2-2	TRBV27	.	TGTGCCAGCAGTCTATGGACTAGCGGGAACACCGGGGAGCTGTTTTTT	CASSLWTSGNTGELFF
TRBD1	TRBJ2-2	TRBV11-3	.	TGTGCCAGCAGCTCCCGGACAGGGGCCGGGGAGCTGTTTTTT	CASSSRTGAGELFF
.	TRBJ1-6	TRBV27	.	TGTGCCAGCAGTTTCGGGAACAAGATGGGGAGCTCCTATAATTCACCCCTCCACTTT	CASSFGNKMGSSYNSPLHF
TRBD1	TRBJ1-6	TRBV19	.	TGTGCCAGTAGTATGTGGGACCGGGACAGGGTAAATTCACCCCTCCACTTT	CASSMWDRDRVNSPLHF
.	TRBJ2-3	TRBV6-5	.	TGTGCCAGCGGGCTGGGAGGCACAGATACGCAGTATTTT	CASGLGGTDTQYF
.	TRBJ2-7	TRBV27	.	TGTGCCAGCAGTTTGCGTTCACCACCTAATACCTACGAGCAGTACTTC	CASSLRSPPNTYEQYF
TRBD2	TRBJ2-1	TRBV27	.	TGTGCCAGCCCGCCCGGGACTAGCGGGGGGGCCGTTGATGAGCAGTTCTTC	CASPPGTSGGAVDEQFF